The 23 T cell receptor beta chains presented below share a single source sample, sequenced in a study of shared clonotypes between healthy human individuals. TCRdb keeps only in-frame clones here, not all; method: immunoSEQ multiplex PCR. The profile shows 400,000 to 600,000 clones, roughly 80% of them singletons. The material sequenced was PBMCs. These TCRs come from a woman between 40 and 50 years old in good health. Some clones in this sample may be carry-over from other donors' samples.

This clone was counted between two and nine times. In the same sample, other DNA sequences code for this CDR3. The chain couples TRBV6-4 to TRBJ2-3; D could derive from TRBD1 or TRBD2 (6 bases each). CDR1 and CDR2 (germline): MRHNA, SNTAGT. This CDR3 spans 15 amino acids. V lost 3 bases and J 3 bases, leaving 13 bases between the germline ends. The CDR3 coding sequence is TGTGCCAGCAGTGAGGGGGGCGGTGGTACAGATACGCAGTATTTT. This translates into CASSEGGGGTDTQYF.

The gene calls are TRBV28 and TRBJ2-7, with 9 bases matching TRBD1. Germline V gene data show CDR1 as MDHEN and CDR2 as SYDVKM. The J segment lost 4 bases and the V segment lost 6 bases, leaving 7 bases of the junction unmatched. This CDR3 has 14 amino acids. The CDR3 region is CASRDRGRTYEQYF. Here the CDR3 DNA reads TGTGCCAGCAGGGACAGGGGCCGTACTTACGAGCAGTACTTC.

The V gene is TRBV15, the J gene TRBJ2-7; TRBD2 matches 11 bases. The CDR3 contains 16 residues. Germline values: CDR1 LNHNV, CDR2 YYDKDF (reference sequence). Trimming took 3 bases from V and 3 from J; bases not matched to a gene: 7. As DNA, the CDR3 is TGTGCCACCAGCAGGGACACCGGGACTAGCGGCTACGAGCAGTACTTC. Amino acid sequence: CATSRDTGTSGYEQYF.

CDR3 amino acids: CASSATGRAETQYF. DNA for the CDR3: TGTGCCAGCAGTGCGACAGGTCGGGCAGAGACCCAGTACTTC. The V call is TRBV27, the J call TRBJ2-5; weak D call: TRBD1 (6 bases). The CDR3 runs to 14 residues. Germline-derived CDR1 and CDR2 are MNHEY and SMNVEV (reference sequence). The germline V and J ends were trimmed by 5 bases and 4 bases, with 14 bases remaining between them.

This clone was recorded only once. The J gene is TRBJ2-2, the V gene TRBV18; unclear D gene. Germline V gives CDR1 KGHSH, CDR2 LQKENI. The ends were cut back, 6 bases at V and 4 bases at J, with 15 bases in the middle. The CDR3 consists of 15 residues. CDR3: CASSPAPAPTGELFF. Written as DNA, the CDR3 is TGTGCCAGCTCCCCGGCCCCGGCCCCCACCGGGGAGCTGTTTTTT. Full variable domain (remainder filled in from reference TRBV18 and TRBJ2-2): NAGVMQNPRHLVRRRGQEARLRCSPMKGHSHVYWYRQLPEEGLKFMVYLQKENIIDESGMPKERFSAEFPKEGPSILRIQQVVRGDSAAYFCASSPAPAPTGELFFGEGSRLTVL.

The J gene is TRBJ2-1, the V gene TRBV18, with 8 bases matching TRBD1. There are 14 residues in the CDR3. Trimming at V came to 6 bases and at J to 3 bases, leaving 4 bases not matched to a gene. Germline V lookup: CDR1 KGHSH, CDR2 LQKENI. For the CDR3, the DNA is TGTGCCAGCTCTTGGACAGGGAACTACAATGAGCAGTTCTTC. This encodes CASSWTGNYNEQFF.

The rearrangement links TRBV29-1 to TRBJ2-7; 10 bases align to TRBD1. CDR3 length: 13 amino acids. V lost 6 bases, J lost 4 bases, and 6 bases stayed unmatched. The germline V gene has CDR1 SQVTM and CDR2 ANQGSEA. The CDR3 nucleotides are TGCAGCGTGGGATGGACAGGGGGATACGAGCAGTACTTC. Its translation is CSVGWTGGYEQYF.

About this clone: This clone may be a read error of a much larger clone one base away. The CDR3: CASSLDGETQYF. CDR3 in DNA: TGTGCCAGCAGCTTAGATGGCGAGACCCAGTACTTC. The gene calls are TRBV7-3 and TRBJ2-5; D remains unclear. V gave up 2 bases and J gave up 5 bases, with 6 bases separating them. This CDR3 is 12 amino acids long. The germline gives CDR1 SGHTA, CDR2 FQGTGA.

The CDR3, as DNA: TGTGCCAGCAGCTTACGTAAAGGGGTAAGCTACACCTTC. It specifies CASSLRKGVSYTF. The chain has TRBV13 and TRBJ1-2, with D possibly being TRBD1 (5 bases). CDR1 and CDR2 (germline): PRHDT, FYEKMQ (reference sequence). V was cut by 2 bases and J by 9 bases, with 13 bases left in between. The CDR3 is made up of 13 amino acids.

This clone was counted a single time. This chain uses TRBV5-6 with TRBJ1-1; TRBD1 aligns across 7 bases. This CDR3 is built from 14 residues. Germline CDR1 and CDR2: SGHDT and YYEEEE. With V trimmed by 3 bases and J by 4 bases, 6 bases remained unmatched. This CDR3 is CASSSSRQGTEAFF. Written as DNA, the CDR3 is TGTGCCAGCAGCTCGAGCCGACAGGGCACTGAAGCTTTCTTT. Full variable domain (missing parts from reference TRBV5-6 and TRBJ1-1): DAGVTQSPTHLIKTRGQQVTLRCSPKSGHDTVSWYQQALGQGPQFIFQYYEEEERQRGNFPDRFSGHQFPNYSSELNVNALLLGDSALYLCASSSSRQGTEAFFGQGTRLTVV.

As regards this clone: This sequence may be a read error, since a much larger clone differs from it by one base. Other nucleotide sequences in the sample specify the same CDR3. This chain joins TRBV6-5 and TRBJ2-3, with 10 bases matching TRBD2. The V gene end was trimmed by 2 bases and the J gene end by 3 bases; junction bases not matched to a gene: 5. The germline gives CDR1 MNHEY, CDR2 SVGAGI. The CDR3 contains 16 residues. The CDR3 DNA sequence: TGTGCCAGCAGTTACACCCCTAGCGGGAGTACAGATACGCAGTATTTT. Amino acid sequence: CASSYTPSGSTDTQYF.

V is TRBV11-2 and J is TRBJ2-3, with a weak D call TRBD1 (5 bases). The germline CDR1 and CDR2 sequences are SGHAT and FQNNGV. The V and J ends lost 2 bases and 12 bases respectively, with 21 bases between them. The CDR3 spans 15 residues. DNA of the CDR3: TGTGCCAGCAGCTTATTCGGTCCTCTCAGGGATGATCAGTATTTT. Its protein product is CASSLFGPLRDDQYF.

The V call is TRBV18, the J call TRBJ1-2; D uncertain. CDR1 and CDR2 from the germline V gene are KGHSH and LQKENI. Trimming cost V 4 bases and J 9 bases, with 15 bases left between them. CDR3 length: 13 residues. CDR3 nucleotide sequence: TGTGCCAGCTCACGAGAACCGGGCGGGAGCTACACCTTC. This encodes CASSREPGGSYTF. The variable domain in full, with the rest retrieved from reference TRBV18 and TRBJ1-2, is NAGVMQNPRHLVRRRGQEARLRCSPMKGHSHVYWYRQLPEEGLKFMVYLQKENIIDESGMPKERFSAEFPKEGPSILRIQQVVRGDSAAYFCASSREPGGSYTFGSGTRLTVV.

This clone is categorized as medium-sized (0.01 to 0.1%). The CDR3 loop is CASSQGEGEYAEQYF. The CDR3 nucleotides are TGTGCCAGCAGCCAAGGGGAGGGGGAATACGCCGAGCAGTACTTC. The chain carries TRBV4-2 and TRBJ2-7, with D possibly being TRBD2 (7 bases). The CDR3 has 15 residues. Trimming stripped 1 base from V and 6 bases from J, with 16 bases between. Germline-derived CDR1 and CDR2 are LGHNA and YNFKEQ.

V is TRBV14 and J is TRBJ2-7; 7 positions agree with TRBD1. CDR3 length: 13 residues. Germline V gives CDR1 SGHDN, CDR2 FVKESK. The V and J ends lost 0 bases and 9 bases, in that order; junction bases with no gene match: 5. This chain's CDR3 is CASSQDWQGVQYF. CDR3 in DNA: TGTGCCAGCAGCCAAGATTGGCAGGGGGTGCAGTACTTC. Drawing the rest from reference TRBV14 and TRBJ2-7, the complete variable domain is EAGVTQFPSHSVIEKGQTVTLRCDPISGHDNLYWYRRVMGKEIKFLLHFVKESKQDESGMPNNRFLAERTGGTYSTLKVQPAELEDSGVYFCASSQDWQGVQYFGPGTRLTVT.

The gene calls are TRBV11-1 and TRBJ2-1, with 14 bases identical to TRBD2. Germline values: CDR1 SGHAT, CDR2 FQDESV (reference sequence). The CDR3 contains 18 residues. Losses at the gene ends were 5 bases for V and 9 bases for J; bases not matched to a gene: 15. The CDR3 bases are TGTGCCAGCAGCATTCGGCCTCCGACTAGCGGGAGGGCCGGTGAGCAGTTCTTC. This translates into CASSIRPPTSGRAGEQFF. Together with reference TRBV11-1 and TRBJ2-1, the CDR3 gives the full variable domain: EAEVAQSPRYKITEKSQAVAFWCDPISGHATLYWYRQILGQGPELLVQFQDESVVDDSQLPKDRFSAERLKGVDSTLKIQPAELGDSAMYLCASSIRPPTSGRAGEQFFGPGTRLTVL.

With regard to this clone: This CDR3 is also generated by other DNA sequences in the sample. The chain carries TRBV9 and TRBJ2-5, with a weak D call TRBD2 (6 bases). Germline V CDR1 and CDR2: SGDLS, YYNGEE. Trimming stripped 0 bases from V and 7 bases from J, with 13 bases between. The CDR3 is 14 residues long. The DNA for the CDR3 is TGTGCCAGCAGCGTAGGATTAGCCGGGGGGACCCAGTACTTC. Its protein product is CASSVGLAGGTQYF.

The chain's CDR3 is CASSTPGIVHIQYF. Here the CDR3 DNA reads TGTGCCAGCAGTACCCCAGGGATTGTCCACATTCAGTACTTC. This chain links TRBV28 with TRBJ2-4; TRBD1 is a possible D gene (5 bases). V shed 5 bases and J shed 8 bases, with 16 bases lying between them. The V gene's germline CDR1 is MDHEN and CDR2 SYDVKM. The CDR3 is 14 amino acids.

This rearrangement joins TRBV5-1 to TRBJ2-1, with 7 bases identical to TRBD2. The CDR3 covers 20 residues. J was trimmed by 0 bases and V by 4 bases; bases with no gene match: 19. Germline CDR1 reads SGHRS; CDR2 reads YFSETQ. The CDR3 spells CASSVLGHELALRSYNEQFF. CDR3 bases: TGCGCCAGCAGCGTATTGGGGCACGAACTAGCGCTTCGCTCCTACAATGAGCAGTTCTTC.

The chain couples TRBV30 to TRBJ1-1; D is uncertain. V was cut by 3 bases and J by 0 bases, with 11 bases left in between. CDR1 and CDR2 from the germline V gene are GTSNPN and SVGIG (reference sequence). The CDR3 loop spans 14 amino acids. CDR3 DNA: TGTGCCTGGAGCAGGACGGTTATGAACACTGAAGCTTTCTTT. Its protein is CAWSRTVMNTEAFF.

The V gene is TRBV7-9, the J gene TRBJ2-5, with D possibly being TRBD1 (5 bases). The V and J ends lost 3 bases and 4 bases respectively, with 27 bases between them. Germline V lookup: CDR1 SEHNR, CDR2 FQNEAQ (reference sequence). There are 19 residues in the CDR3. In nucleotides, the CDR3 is TGTGCCAGCAGCTTCCCCAAACAAAAGACAGCTCCGTTGCGAGAGACCCAGTACTTC. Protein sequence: CASSFPKQKTAPLRETQYF.

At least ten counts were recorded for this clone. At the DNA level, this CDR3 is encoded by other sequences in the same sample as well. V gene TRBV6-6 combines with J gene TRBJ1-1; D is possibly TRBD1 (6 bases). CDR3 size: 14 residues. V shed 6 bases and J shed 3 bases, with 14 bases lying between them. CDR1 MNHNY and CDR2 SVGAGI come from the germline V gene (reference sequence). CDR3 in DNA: TGTGCCAGCAGGGGAACGGACAGCTACACTGAAGCTTTCTTT. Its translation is CASRGTDSYTEAFF.

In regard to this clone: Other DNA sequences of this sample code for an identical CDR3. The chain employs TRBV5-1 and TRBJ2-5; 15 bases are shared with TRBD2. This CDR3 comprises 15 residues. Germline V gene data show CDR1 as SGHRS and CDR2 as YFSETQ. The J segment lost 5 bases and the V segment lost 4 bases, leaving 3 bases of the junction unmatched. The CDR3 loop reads CASSLGTSGRETQYF. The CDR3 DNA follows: TGCGCCAGCAGCCTAGGGACTAGCGGGAGGGAGACCCAGTACTTC. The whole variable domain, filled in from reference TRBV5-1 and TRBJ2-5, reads KAGVTQTPRYLIKTRGQQVTLSCSPISGHRSVSWYQQTPGQGLQFLFEYFSETQRNKGNFPGRFSGRQFSNSRSEMNVSTLELGDSALYLCASSLGTSGRETQYFGPGTRLLVL.